This T cell receptor (beta chain) was sequenced during a study of blood T cell repertoires in COVID-19. Study as a whole: Donors in the United States, Italy and Spain gave samples during acute or convalescent COVID-19. PBMCs, B-cell-depleted T cells, or T cells were the source of the cDNA or gDNA that made up the material.

The CDR3 loop spans 14 amino acids. Germline-derived CDR1 and CDR2 are SGHNT and YYREEE (reference sequence). V dropped 4 bases and J dropped 3; count of bases not matched to a gene: 1. In the source study's methods: Estimation of nucleated cell counts was performed using reference gene primer amplification. The protocol was immunoSEQ multiplex PCR, while the TCRdb copy is restricted to in-frame clones and leaves out a portion. Clonal size and the V and J genes are those of that table, whereas D and trimming came from the DNA. The sample shows 100,000 to 150,000 clones, approximately 83% of them seen only once.

The TCR sequence derives from a man in his forties with active or convalescent COVID-19. Sequencing was performed on peripheral blood. This rearrangement joins TRBV5-4 to TRBJ2-4; 10 bases are a match to TRBD1. The CDR3, as DNA: TGTGCCAGCAGCCGGACAGGGGGCAAAAACATTCAGTACTTC. This sequence encodes CASSRTGGKNIQYF.